This T cell receptor beta chain emerged from a study of T cells after yellow fever vaccination. For the study at large: CD3, CD45RA, CCR7 and CD95 defined the sorted EM, EMRA, CM and Tscm memory subsets.

TCRdb re-analysed the 5' RACE reads in MiXCR, keeping a single row per CDR3 protein. The sample records 25,000 to 30,000 distinct CDR3 sequences, approximately 4.2% being singletons. Ten or more counts support this clonotype. Study-wide results and caveats: A weaker secondary response peaked on day 5, the primary on day 15. Post-booster reappearance was seen for most primary-vaccination clones (roughly 96% CD4, 75% to 90% CD8).

CDR1 SNHLY and CDR2 FYNNEI come from the germline V gene. CDR3 size: 14 residues. V lost 3 bases to trimming and J lost 1 base, with 9 bases between them. The specimen comprised PBMCs, either bulk or a sorted T-cell subset (CD4+, CD8+, memory, or dextramer-sorted; not recorded which), sampled on the day of the yellow fever booster vaccination. The source is a man aged 18 to 29 who received the YFV17D yellow fever vaccine. The chain combines TRBV2 with TRBJ2-5; the D gene is possibly TRBD2 (6 bases). DNA of the CDR3: TGTGCCAGCAGTGAGGGACTGACCCAAGAGACCCAGTACTTC. Translated: CASSEGLTQETQYF. Full variable domain (remainder filled in from reference TRBV2 and TRBJ2-5): EPEVTQTPSHQVTQMGQEVILRCVPISNHLYFYWYRQILGQKVEFLVSFYNNEISEKSEIFDDQFSVERPDGSNFTLKIRSTKLEDSAMYFCASSEGLTQETQYFGPGTRLLVL.